The 13 T cell receptor beta chains below all came from one sample that was sequenced in a study of control samples from healthy donors and cancer patients. The protocol was immunoSEQ multiplex PCR, while the TCRdb copy is restricted to in-frame clones and leaves out a portion. The sample yields some 180,000 clones, of which the top ten take up roughly 2%. Sample: blood. Receptor source: a woman aged 30 to 39 in good health.

This chain connects TRBV3-1 (or the pseudogene TRBV3-2) to TRBJ2-5; TRBD2 agrees at 8 bases. The germline CDR1 and CDR2 sequences are LGHDT and YNNKEL (reference sequence). With V trimmed by 3 bases and J by 4 bases, 10 bases remained unmatched. The CDR3 length is 16 residues. The CDR3 nucleotides read TGTGCCAGCAGCCAGCTACGGGGGGGGGCGAGAGAGACCCAGTACTTC. It translates to CASSQLRGGARETQYF.

The rearrangement links TRBV3-1 (or the pseudogene TRBV3-2) to TRBJ1-2, with D unclear. Germline CDR1 and CDR2: LGHDT and YNNKEL (reference sequence). The CDR3 is 15 amino acids. The V and J ends lost 0 bases and 4 bases respectively, with 12 bases between them. CDR3 sequence reads: CASSQDVYLSYGYTF. The CDR3 DNA is TGTGCCAGCAGCCAAGACGTATATCTCAGCTATGGCTACACCTTC.

The J gene is TRBJ1-5, the V gene TRBV15; D gene uncertain. V dropped 5 bases and J dropped 7 bases, with 12 bases sitting between them. The CDR3 covers 13 residues. The germline gives CDR1 LNHNV, CDR2 YYDKDF (reference sequence). CDR3 sequence (DNA): TGTGCCACCAGCGGGAAGGGCGTACAGCCCCAGCATTTT. It is translated as CATSGKGVQPQHF. Full variable domain (rest looked up from reference TRBV15 and TRBJ1-5): DAMVIQNPRYQVTQFGKPVTLSCSQTLNHNVMYWYQQKSSQAPKLLFHYYDKDFNNEADTPDNFQSRRPNTSFCFLDIRSPGLGDTAMYLCATSGKGVQPQHFGDGTRLSIL.

The rearrangement uses TRBV7-9 and TRBJ2-3; D is possibly TRBD2 (6 bases). Germline V CDR1 and CDR2: SEHNR, FQNEAQ (reference sequence). Between the trimmed V and J ends, which lost 5 bases and 5 bases, there was a span of 8 bases. There are 12 residues in the CDR3. The CDR3 region is CASSMGGDTQYF. CDR3 bases: TGTGCCAGCAGCATGGGGGGAGATACGCAGTATTTT.

The chain combines TRBV7-6 with TRBJ2-5, with TRBD2 matching 14 bases. J was trimmed by 1 base and V by 3 bases; bases with no gene match: 7. The germline V gene encodes CDR1 SGHVS and CDR2 FNYEAQ. The CDR3 covers 18 residues. The CDR3 protein is CASSLMTSGGALQETQYF. The DNA of the CDR3 is TGTGCCAGCAGCTTGATGACTAGCGGGGGGGCTCTCCAAGAGACCCAGTACTTC.

The chain carries TRBV6-2 or TRBV6-3 and TRBJ1-1; D is possibly TRBD1 (5 bases). This CDR3 spans 14 amino acids. Germline V gives CDR1 MNHEY, CDR2 SVGEGT. Trimming left V 2 bases short and J 1 base short, with 8 bases between. The chain's CDR3 is CASSYAGRNTEAFF. DNA of the CDR3: TGTGCCAGCAGTTACGCAGGGCGGAACACTGAAGCTTTCTTT.

The rearrangement uses TRBV18 and TRBJ1-1, with a weak D call TRBD1 (5 bases). Germline values: CDR1 KGHSH, CDR2 LQKENI. CDR3 length equals 20 residues. Trimming stripped 3 bases from V and 0 bases from J, with 26 bases between. CDR3 amino acids: CASSPPNKDSDFRMNTEAFF. CDR3 coding DNA: TGTGCCAGCTCACCGCCAAATAAAGACAGCGACTTTAGAATGAACACTGAAGCTTTCTTT.

The CDR3 loop is CASSLEVMGTLGEKLFF. The CDR3 DNA sequence: TGCGCCAGCAGCTTGGAGGTTATGGGGACTTTGGGTGAAAAACTGTTTTTT. The V and J genes are TRBV5-1 and TRBJ1-4; TRBD1 is a possible D gene (5 bases). The V end lost 0 bases, the J end lost 7 bases, and 19 bases lay between the germline ends. The CDR3 runs to 17 residues. CDR1 SGHRS and CDR2 YFSETQ come from the germline V gene. Together with reference TRBV5-1 and TRBJ1-4, the CDR3 gives the full variable domain: KAGVTQTPRYLIKTRGQQVTLSCSPISGHRSVSWYQQTPGQGLQFLFEYFSETQRNKGNFPGRFSGRQFSNSRSEMNVSTLELGDSALYLCASSLEVMGTLGEKLFFGSGTQLSVL.

The chain links TRBV7-2 to TRBJ1-1; maybe TRBD1 (5 bases). In germline, CDR1 is SGHTA, CDR2 FQGNSA. Trimming took 5 bases from V and 0 from J, leaving 10 bases between them. CDR3 length: 14 residues. The DNA of the CDR3 is TGTGCCAGCAGCACCAGGGCACTGAACACTGAAGCTTTCTTT. It encodes CASSTRALNTEAFF.

The chain recombines TRBV5-4 with TRBJ1-6; D possibly corresponds to TRBD1 (6 bases). Trimming removed 3 bases from V and 4 bases from J, with 14 bases in between. CDR3 length: 16 amino acids. CDR1 and CDR2 from the germline V gene are SGHNT and YYREEE (reference sequence). The CDR3 sequence is CASSSGQQPYNSPLHF. The CDR3 nucleotides are TGTGCCAGCAGCTCCGGACAGCAACCATATAATTCACCCCTCCACTTT.

The rearrangement uses TRBV6-5 and TRBJ1-5; no definite D call. The CDR3 covers 14 residues. V was clipped by 7 bases and J by 4 bases, with 14 bases between them. CDR1 MNHEY and CDR2 SVGAGI come from the germline V gene. CDR3 DNA sequence: TGTGCCAGCAACCGAGGCGGGGTTAATCAGCCCCAGCATTTT. Residues: CASNRGGVNQPQHF.

The V gene is TRBV10-3, the J gene TRBJ2-7; 15 positions match TRBD2. This CDR3 comprises 16 residues. Per the germline V gene, CDR1 is ENHRY and CDR2 is SYGVKD. Trimming cost V 6 bases and J 2 bases; bases outside gene matches: 5. CDR3 nucleotide sequence: TGTGCCATCAGCCCGGGACTAGCGGGGGGTACCTACGAGCAGTACTTC. Translation: CAISPGLAGGTYEQYF.

The chain has TRBV28 and TRBJ1-5; weak D call: TRBD1 (5 bases). The CDR3 is 15 amino acids. V shed 3 bases and J shed 3 bases, with 12 bases lying between them. CDR1 MDHEN and CDR2 SYDVKM come from the germline V gene. CDR3 in amino acids: CASSLGTDLNQPQHF. The CDR3 DNA sequence: TGTGCCAGCAGTTTGGGGACGGACCTCAATCAGCCCCAGCATTTT. The full variable domain, with the rest looked up from reference TRBV28 and TRBJ1-5, is DVKVTQSSRYLVKRTGEKVFLECVQDMDHENMFWYRQDPGLGLRLIYFSYDVKMKEKGDIPEGYSVSREKKERFSLILESASTNQTSMYLCASSLGTDLNQPQHFGDGTRLSIL.